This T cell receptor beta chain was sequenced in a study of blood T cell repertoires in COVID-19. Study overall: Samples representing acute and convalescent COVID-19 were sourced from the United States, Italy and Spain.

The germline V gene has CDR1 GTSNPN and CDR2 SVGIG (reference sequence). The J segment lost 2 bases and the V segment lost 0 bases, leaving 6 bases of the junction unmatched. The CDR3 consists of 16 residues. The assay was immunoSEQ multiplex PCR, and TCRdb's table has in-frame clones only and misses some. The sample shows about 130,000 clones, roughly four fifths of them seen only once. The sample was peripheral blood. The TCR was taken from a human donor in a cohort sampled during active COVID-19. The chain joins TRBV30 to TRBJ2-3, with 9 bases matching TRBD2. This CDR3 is CAWSVTSGRTTDTQYF. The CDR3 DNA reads TGTGCCTGGAGTGTAACTAGCGGGCGGACCACAGATACGCAGTATTTT.